This T cell receptor beta chain was documented in a study of OX40 agonist ivuxolimab in advanced cancers. Background for the entire study: The costimulatory receptor OX40 (CD134) was targeted by ivuxolimab, a fully human IgG2 agonistic monoclonal antibody. Intravenous ivuxolimab was administered to patients every 2 weeks at six dose levels: 0.01, 0.1, 0.3, 1.5, 3 and 10 mg/kg. Three dose-escalation patients achieved partial responses, one with hepatocellular carcinoma and two with cutaneous melanoma. A male proportion of roughly 80% and a mean age of approximately 58 years, ranging from roughly 23 to 79, were recorded for the dose-escalation cohort. Prior anti-PD-1, anti-PD-L1 or anti-CTLA-4 therapy was permitted, and about two fifths of dose-escalation patients had received checkpoint inhibitors. The point of sequencing TCRbeta in the periphery was to test whether ivuxolimab changed TCR sequence diversity and drove clonal T-cell expansion. The paper reports the monotherapy dose-escalation portion (N of about 47 patients) of the phase I ivuxolimab trial. Of the approximately 50 patients in dose escalation, some 20 had hepatocellular carcinoma, around 15 had melanoma, 9 had renal cell carcinoma and 9 had head and neck cancer.

The full study reports these points: At doses from 0.1 to 3.0 mg/kg, clonal expansion was seen in both CD4+ and CD8+ blood T cells between baseline and week 6. In partial responders in the 0.1-3.0 mg/kg groups, normalized peripheral clonal expansion was found to be among the lowest, especially among CD8+ T cells. Low levels of normalized T-cell clonal expansion were also seen in some patients who did not respond. The antigen specificity of the clonally expanded peripheral T cells was not determined. After ivuxolimab, expanded clones were on average more numerous among CD8+ T cells than among CD4+ T cells.

Patients with autoimmune disease history or receiving systemic immunosuppression were excluded from the trial. Peripheral blood for TCR sequencing was collected from all dose cohorts at baseline, on cycle 4 day 1, and on cycle 7 day 1. The samples were taken from a phase I, first-in-human, multicenter, open-label dose-escalation trial of ivuxolimab. Adults with locally advanced or metastatic head and neck squamous cell, hepatocellular, melanoma or renal cell carcinoma were enrolled in the trial. Before TCR sequencing, CD4+ and CD8+ T cells were separately sorted from peripheral blood. To sequence the TCRbeta CDR3 region, genomic DNA was isolated from the sorted cells. TCRbeta CDR3 regions were sequenced using the immunoSEQ Assay. TCRdb retrieved this table from immuneACCESS and kept in-frame rearrangements only. Not all clones are present; in checked studies, unresolved V genes account for under half, and no reason is known for the remainder. Here the sample has about 38,000 clones; about nine tenths occur a single time. More than 9% of the sample rests with the top ten.

Concerning this clone itself: The specificity of this receptor is unknown. Base qualities are not provided; no much larger clone lies one nucleotide away.

From its cysteine to its phenylalanine, the CDR3 spans 14 amino acids. Only CDR3 DNA is held: 42 bases, read in frame from base 1. Trimming at the junction amounts to 0 bases on V and 5 bases on J, and the germline ends lie 10 bases apart. From the germline V gene, CDR1 is SGHTA and CDR2 is FQGTGA. The clonotype comes from an adult with an advanced solid tumor such as melanoma, head and neck, liver or kidney cancer. The source material was CD4+ or CD8+ T cells sorted from blood, sampled in a trial of the OX40 agonist ivuxolimab. The chain is encoded by TRBV7-3 joined to TRBJ2-5, with TRBD1 tentatively as D gene (6 bases match). The CDR3 has the sequence CASSLTGGAETQYF. The nucleotide sequence is TGTGCCAGCAGCTTAACTGGGGGCGCGGAGACCCAGTACTTC.